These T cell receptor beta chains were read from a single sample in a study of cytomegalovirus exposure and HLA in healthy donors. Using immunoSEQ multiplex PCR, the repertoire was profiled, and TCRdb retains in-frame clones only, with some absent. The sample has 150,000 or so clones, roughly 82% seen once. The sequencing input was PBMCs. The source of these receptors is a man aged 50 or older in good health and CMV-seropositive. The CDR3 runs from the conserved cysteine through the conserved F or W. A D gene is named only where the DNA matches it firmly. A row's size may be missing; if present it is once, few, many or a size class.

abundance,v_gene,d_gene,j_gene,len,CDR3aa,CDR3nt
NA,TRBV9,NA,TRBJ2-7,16,CASSVQSGSSLREQYF,TGTGCCAGCAGCGTTCAATCAGGGTCGTCCCTACGGGAGCAGTACTTC
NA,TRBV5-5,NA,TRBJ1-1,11,CASSLVNEAFF,TGTGCCAGCAGCTTGGTAAATGAAGCTTTCTTT
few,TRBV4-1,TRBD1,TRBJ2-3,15,CASSLGQGTQDTQYF,TGCGCCAGCAGCCTAGGACAGGGGACTCAAGATACGCAGTATTTT
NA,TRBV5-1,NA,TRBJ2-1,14,CASSFTAGGHEQFF,TGCGCCAGCAGCTTTACCGCCGGGGGTCATGAGCAGTTCTTC
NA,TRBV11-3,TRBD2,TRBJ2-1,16,CASSFRSGRSANEQFF,TGTGCCAGCAGCTTCCGGAGCGGGAGATCGGCCAATGAGCAGTTCTTC
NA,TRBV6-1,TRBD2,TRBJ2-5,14,CASSHSGAQETQYF,TGTGCCAGCAGCCATAGCGGGGCCCAAGAGACCCAGTACTTC
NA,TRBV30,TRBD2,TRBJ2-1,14,CAWGGVRTHNEQFF,TGTGCCTGGGGGGGGGTCAGGACTCACAATGAGCAGTTCTTC
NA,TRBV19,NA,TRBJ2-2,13,CASRLRNTGELFF,TGTGCCAGTAGGTTGAGGAACACCGGGGAGCTGTTTTTT
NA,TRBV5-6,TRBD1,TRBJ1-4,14,CASSRPDRAMRLFF,TGTGCCAGCAGCCGTCCGGACAGGGCGATGCGGCTGTTTTTT
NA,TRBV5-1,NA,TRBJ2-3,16,CASSLEPGVSTDTQYF,TGCGCCAGCAGCTTGGAGCCGGGTGTCAGCACAGATACGCAGTATTTT
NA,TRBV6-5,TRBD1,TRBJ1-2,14,CASSQGGQGYGYTF,TGTGCCAGCAGCCAAGGAGGACAGGGTTATGGCTACACCTTC
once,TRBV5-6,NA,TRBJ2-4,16,CASSLEVSVAKNIQYF,TGTGCCAGCAGCTTGGAGGTGAGCGTAGCCAAAAACATTCAGTACTTC
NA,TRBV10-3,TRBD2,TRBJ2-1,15,CAISEYGGRYNEQFF,TGTGCCATCAGTGAGTACGGCGGGAGATACAATGAGCAGTTCTTC
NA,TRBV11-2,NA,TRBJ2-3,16,CASSLEGAGATDTQYF,TGTGCCAGCAGCTTAGAAGGGGCGGGGGCCACAGATACGCAGTATTTT
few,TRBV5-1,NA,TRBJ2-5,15,CASMTSGTPRETQYF,TGCGCCAGTATGACTTCCGGGACTCCGCGGGAGACCCAGTACTTC
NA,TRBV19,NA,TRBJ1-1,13,CASSTNGGTEAFF,TGTGCCAGTAGTACCAACGGGGGAACTGAAGCTTTCTTT
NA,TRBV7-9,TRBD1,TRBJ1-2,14,CASSLGSGGDGYTF,TGTGCCAGCAGCTTAGGGTCAGGGGGCGATGGCTACACCTTC
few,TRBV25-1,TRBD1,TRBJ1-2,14,CASHDGDRDHGYTF,TGTGCCAGCCACGACGGGGACAGGGACCATGGCTACACCTTC
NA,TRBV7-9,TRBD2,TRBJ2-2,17,CSSLQHRRGGNTGELFF,TGTTCCAGCCTACAACACCGGCGCGGGGGAAACACCGGGGAGCTGTTTTTT